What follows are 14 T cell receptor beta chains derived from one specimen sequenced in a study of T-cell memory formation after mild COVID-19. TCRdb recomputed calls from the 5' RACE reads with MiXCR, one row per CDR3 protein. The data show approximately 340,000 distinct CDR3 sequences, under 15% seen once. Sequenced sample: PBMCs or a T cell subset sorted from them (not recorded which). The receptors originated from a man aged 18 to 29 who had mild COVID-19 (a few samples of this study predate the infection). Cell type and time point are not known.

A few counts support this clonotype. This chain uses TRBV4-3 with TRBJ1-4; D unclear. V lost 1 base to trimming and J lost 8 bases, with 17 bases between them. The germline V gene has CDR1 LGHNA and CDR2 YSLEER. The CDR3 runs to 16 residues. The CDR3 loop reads CASSQVLGALGEKLFF. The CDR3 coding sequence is TGCGCCAGCAGCCAAGTCCTCGGAGCCCTAGGGGAAAAACTGTTTTTT.

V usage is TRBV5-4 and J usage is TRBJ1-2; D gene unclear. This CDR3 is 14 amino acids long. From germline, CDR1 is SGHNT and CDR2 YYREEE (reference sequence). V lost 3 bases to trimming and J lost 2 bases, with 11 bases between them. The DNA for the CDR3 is TGTGCCAGCAGCTCCAGAGACAAGAACTATGGCTACACCTTC. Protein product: CASSSRDKNYGYTF.

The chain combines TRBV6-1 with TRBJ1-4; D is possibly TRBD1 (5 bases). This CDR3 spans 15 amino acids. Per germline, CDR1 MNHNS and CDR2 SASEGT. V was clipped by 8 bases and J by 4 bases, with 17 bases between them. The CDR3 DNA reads TGTGCCAGCCTGGGTGTCGGGGCCCATAATGAAAAACTGTTTTTT. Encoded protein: CASLGVGAHNEKLFF.

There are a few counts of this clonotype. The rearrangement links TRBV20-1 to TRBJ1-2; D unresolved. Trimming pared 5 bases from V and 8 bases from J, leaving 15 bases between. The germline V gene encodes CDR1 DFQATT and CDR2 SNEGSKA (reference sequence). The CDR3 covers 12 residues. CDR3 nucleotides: TGCAGTGCTCCCGACGCGGGAATCGGCTACACCTTC. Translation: CSAPDAGIGYTF.

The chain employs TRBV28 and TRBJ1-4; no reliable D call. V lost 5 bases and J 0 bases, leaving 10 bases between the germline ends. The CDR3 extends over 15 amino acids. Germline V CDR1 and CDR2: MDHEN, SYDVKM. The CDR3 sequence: CASSADRATNEKLFF. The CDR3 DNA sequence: TGTGCCAGCAGTGCAGACCGCGCAACTAATGAAAAACTGTTTTTT.

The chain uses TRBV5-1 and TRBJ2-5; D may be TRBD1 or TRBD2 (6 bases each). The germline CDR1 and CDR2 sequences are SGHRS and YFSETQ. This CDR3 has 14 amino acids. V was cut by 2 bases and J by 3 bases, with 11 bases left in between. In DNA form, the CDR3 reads TGCGCCAGCAGCTTCGGGGGCGTGAAAGAGACCCAGTACTTC. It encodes CASSFGGVKETQYF.

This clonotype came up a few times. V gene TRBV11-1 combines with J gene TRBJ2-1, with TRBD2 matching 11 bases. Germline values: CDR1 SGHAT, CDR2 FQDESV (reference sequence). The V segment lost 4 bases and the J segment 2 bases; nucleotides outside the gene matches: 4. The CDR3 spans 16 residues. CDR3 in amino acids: CASSSQLAGAYNEQFF. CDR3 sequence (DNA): TGTGCCAGCAGCTCCCAACTAGCGGGGGCCTACAATGAGCAGTTCTTC.

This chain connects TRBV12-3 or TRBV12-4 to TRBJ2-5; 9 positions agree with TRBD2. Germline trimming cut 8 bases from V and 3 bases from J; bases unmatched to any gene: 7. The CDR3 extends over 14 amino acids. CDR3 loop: CASLVSGGKETQYF. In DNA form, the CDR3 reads TGTGCCAGCCTGGTTAGCGGGGGAAAAGAGACCCAGTACTTC.

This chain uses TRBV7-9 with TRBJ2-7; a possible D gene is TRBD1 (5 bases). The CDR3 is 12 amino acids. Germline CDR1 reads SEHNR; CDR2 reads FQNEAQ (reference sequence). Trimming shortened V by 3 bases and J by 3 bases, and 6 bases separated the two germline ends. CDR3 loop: CASSFQGYEQYV. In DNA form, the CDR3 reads TGTGCCAGCAGCTTCCAGGGCTACGAGCAGTACGTC.

In DNA, the CDR3 is TGCGCCAGCAGCTTGGGTCCGGGGCCGGACACTGAAGCTTTCTTT. This sequence encodes CASSLGPGPDTEAFF. V is TRBV5-1 and J is TRBJ1-1, with D perhaps TRBD1 (5 bases). This CDR3 is built from 15 residues. V was cut by 0 bases and J by 3 bases, with 12 bases left in between. Germline CDR1 and CDR2: SGHRS and YFSETQ.

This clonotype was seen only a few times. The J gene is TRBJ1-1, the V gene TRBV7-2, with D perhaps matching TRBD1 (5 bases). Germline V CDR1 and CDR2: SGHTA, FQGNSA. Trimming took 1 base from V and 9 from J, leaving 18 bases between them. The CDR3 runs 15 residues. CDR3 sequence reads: CASSLVGTGILKAFF. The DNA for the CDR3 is TGTGCCAGCAGCTTAGTCGGAACAGGAATACTTAAAGCTTTCTTT.

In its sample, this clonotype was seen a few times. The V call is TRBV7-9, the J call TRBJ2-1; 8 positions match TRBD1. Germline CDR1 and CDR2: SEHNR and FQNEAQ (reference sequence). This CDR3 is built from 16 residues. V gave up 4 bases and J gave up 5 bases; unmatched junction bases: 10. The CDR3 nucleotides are TGTGCCAGCAGCTCCGTCGACAGGGGCCGAGACAATGAGCAGTTCTTC. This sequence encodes CASSSVDRGRDNEQFF.

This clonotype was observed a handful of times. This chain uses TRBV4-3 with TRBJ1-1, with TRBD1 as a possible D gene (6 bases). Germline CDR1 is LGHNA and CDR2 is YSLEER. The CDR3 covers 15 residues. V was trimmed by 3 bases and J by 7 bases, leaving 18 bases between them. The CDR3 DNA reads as TGCGCCAGCAGCCAGGTGAGCGGGGGCGGTGATGAAGCTTTCTTT. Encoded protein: CASSQVSGGGDEAFF.

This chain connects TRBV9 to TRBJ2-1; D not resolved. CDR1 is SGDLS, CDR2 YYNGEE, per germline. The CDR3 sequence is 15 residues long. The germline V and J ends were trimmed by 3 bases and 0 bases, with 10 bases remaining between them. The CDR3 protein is CASSAPIGSYNEQFF. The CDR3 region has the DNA TGTGCCAGCAGCGCCCCGATAGGCTCCTACAATGAGCAGTTCTTC.